These 11 T cell receptor beta chains were all obtained from the same sample, sequenced in a study of T cells in women clearing cervical HPV infection. The method was immunoSEQ multiplex PCR; TCRdb's version includes in-frame clones alone and lacks a portion of them. The sample table includes under 25,000 clones. The sample comprised blood buffy coat. The receptors here all came from a woman aged 18-69 years with a cervical HPV16 infection that either progressed to CIN3+ or cleared (not recorded which).

Of note for this clone: The read comes to an end 3 residues before the CDR3 does, leaving the germline J gene to fill in the end. The chain joins TRBV5-1 to TRBJ2-2, with D perhaps matching TRBD1 (6 bases). Germline V gene sequence: CDR1 SGHRS, CDR2 YFSETQ. The V gene lost 0 bases and the J gene lost 1 base, with 13 bases spanning the gap. The length of the CDR3 is 17 residues. CDR3 residues: CASSLVGLTGNTGELFF. CDR3 DNA, as far as it was read: TGCGCCAGCAGCTTGGTGGGTCTGACAGGGAACACCGGGGAG.

Notes on this clone: The read ends 3 residues early relative to the CDR3; the germline J gene fills the gap. The chain is built from TRBV6-1 and TRBJ2-1; the D gene is possibly TRBD1 (5 bases). Germline CDR1 and CDR2: MNHNS and SASEGT. With 4 bases removed from V and 0 bases from J, the gap between germline ends came to 7 bases. The CDR3 length is 14 residues. The CDR3 loop reads CASSVRDSYNEQFF. The sequenced part of the CDR3 DNA is TGTGCCAGCAGTGTCAGGGACTCCTACAATGAG.

With regard to this clone: The read is 3 residues too short to cover the CDR3 end, so that end is filled in from the germline J gene. The chain combines TRBV20-1 with TRBJ2-3; 10 bases are shared with TRBD2. Germline V gene lookup returns CDR1 DFQATT and CDR2 SNEGSKA (reference sequence). V lost 3 bases to trimming and J lost 6 bases; unmatched junction nucleotides: 15. The CDR3 consists of 17 residues. The sequenced CDR3 bases are TGCAGTGCTAGCCTGGTTCCTAGCGGGGGCGTAGGGGATACG. This encodes CSASLVPSGGVGDT. The complete CDR3 sequence is CSASLVPSGGVGDTQYF.

In regard to this clone: The read ends 3 residues before the CDR3 terminus; that terminus is restored from the germline J gene. The gene calls are TRBV7-3 and TRBJ2-3; 10 bases fit TRBD1. The CDR3 consists of 16 residues. Germline V gene sequence: CDR1 SGHTA, CDR2 FQGTGA. With 4 bases clipped from V and 3 bases from J, the junction kept 7 bases outside the gene matches. CDR3 sequence: CASSSGTGVWTDTQYF. The CDR3 DNA, read in part, is TGTGCCAGCAGCTCGGGGACAGGGGTTTGGACAGATACG. The variable domain in full, completed from reference TRBV7-3 and TRBJ2-3, reads GAGVSQTPSNKVTEKGKYVELRCDPISGHTALYWYRQSLGQGPEFLIYFQGTGAADDSGLPNDRFFAVRPEGSVSTLKIQRTERGDSAVYLCASSSGTGVWTDTQYFGPGTRLTVL.

On this clone itself: The read halts 3 residues ahead of the CDR3 end, with the missing end drawn from the germline J gene. The V gene is TRBV2, the J gene TRBJ1-2, with D possibly being TRBD1 (6 bases). V was pared by 8 bases and J by 3 bases, with 13 bases between. The germline V gene encodes CDR1 SNHLY and CDR2 FYNNEI. This CDR3 spans 13 amino acids. The CDR3 bases that were read are TGTGCCAGCGCCGAGACAGGTGACTATGGC. Translation gives CASAETGDYG. The complete CDR3 protein is CASAETGDYGYTF.

Worth noting for this clone: The read falls 3 residues short of the CDR3 end, and the missing part is taken from the germline J gene. V gene TRBV5-4 combines with J gene TRBJ2-7, with 7 bases matching TRBD1. Unmatched junction bases numbered 3, after V lost 4 bases and J lost 5 bases. Germline assignment: CDR1 SGHNT and CDR2 YYREEE (reference sequence). The CDR3 sequence is 12 residues long. CDR3 sequence: CASSPGTDEQYF. The sequenced CDR3 bases are TGTGCCAGCAGCCCAGGGACAGACGAG.

About this clone itself: The read falls 3 residues short of the CDR3 end, and the missing part is taken from the germline J gene. The chain links TRBV20-1 to TRBJ1-1; a possible D gene is TRBD1 (6 bases). The CDR3 runs 15 residues. Deletions cut 0 bases from V and 3 bases from J, with 14 bases between. The V gene's germline CDR1 is DFQATT and CDR2 SNEGSKA (reference sequence). CDR3 in amino acids: CSARDQGLAHTEAFF. CDR3 bases read: TGCAGTGCTAGAGATCAGGGGCTTGCTCACACTGAA.

The CDR3 spells CASSLGTGPSSPLHF. The covered CDR3 bases are TGTGCCAGCAGCTTGGGGACAGGGCCTAGTTCACCC. V usage is TRBV5-4 and J usage is TRBJ1-6; TRBD1 matches at 8 bases. The CDR3 goes on 3 residues after the read ends, and that part is filled in from the germline J gene. The CDR3 is 15 amino acids. V was pared by 0 bases and J by 9 bases, with 5 bases of the junction left unmatched. CDR1 SGHNT and CDR2 YYREEE come from the germline V gene (reference sequence).

With regard to this clone: The observed sequence ends 3 residues before the CDR3 terminus, with the missing tail filled in from the germline J gene. This chain uses TRBV2 with TRBJ1-1, with D unclear. Per the germline V gene, CDR1 is SNHLY and CDR2 is FYNNEI. CDR3 size: 13 residues. The ends were cut back, 1 base at V and 0 bases at J, with 3 bases in the middle. The DNA read from the CDR3 is TGTGCCAGCAGTGAAGTAATGAACACTGAA. This encodes CASSEVMNTE. The full CDR3 is CASSEVMNTEAFF.

Notes on this clone: The sequence runs out 3 residues before the end of the CDR3; the remainder is reconstructed from the germline J gene. This chain joins TRBV20-1 and TRBJ2-5, with D tentatively TRBD2 (7 bases). V was trimmed by 3 bases and J by 2 bases, leaving 10 bases between them. CDR3 size: 13 residues. Germline-derived CDR1 and CDR2 are DFQATT and SNEGSKA (reference sequence). The CDR3 bases that were read are TGCAGTGCTAGTCGGGGGGCTCAAGAGACC. As protein: CSASRGAQET. The whole CDR3 sequence reads CSASRGAQETQYF.

A remark on this clone: The read is 3 residues too short to cover the CDR3 end, so that end is filled in from the germline J gene. The chain employs TRBV11-2 and TRBJ2-5; 8 bases are shared with TRBD2. This CDR3 is built from 13 residues. J gave up 2 bases and V 8 bases, and 4 bases lay outside the gene matches. In germline, CDR1 is SGHAT, CDR2 FQNNGV. The chain's CDR3 is CASCRGGQETQYF. The covered CDR3 bases are TGTGCCAGCTGTCGGGGGGGGCAAGAGACC. The full variable domain, rest sourced from reference TRBV11-2 and TRBJ2-5, is EAGVAQSPRYKIIEKRQSVAFWCNPISGHATLYWYQQILGQGPKLLIQFQNNGVVDDSQLPKDRFSAERLKGVDSTLKIQPAKLEDSAVYLCASCRGGQETQYFGPGTRLLVL.